In this sample, the clone carrying this TCR beta chain turned up once. The data were obtained in a study of blood T cell repertoires in COVID-19. At the level of the study: Acute and convalescent COVID-19 specimens originated in the United States, Italy and Spain. Nucleic acid was either cDNA or gDNA, and it came from T cells, B-cell-depleted T cells, or PBMCs.

The CDR3 is 11 amino acids. V lost 7 bases to trimming and J lost 5 bases, with 11 bases between them. CDR1 is SQVTM, CDR2 ANQGSEA, per germline. Source study methods: Researchers report that nucleated cell counts were estimated from reference gene primer amplification. TCRdb keeps only in-frame clones here, not all; method: immunoSEQ multiplex PCR. The V and J calls and clone size are taken from that table; D and trimming were inferred from the DNA. The sample lists tens of thousands of clones, 80% seen once, with about 9.3% in the top ten. V and J are TRBV29-1 and TRBJ2-5, with D possibly TRBD2 on 6 matching bases. The sequence was collected from a woman in her 70s with acute or convalescent COVID-19. The sequencing input was peripheral blood. CDR3 nucleotide sequence: TGCAGCGGGGGGGAGGCGGAGACCCAGTACTTC. This gives the protein CSGGEAETQYF.